This record concerns one T cell receptor (beta chain) sequence. This clonotype was seen repeatedly, ten times or more. Which antigen it targets is not known. Base qualities are missing; no much larger clone stands one base away. This record belongs to a study of blood T cells in healthy people across ages (dated by TCRdb to the mid-2010s). A note on the overall study: In model experiments, template switching captured roughly one uniquely barcoded TCR beta cDNA molecule for every two T cells. To avoid experimental bias, donors of different ages were spread randomly across the sequencing lanes. For two donors (one aged 18 to 29 and one aged 80 or older), the study analyzed two additional independent replicas of 1 million unique cDNA reads from the same blood draw. Donors were grouped into four age groups: young (average roughly 16 years), middle-aged (roughly 37), aged (over 55) and long-lived (approximately 75). The study measured age-related changes in TCR beta repertoire diversity using deep sequencing normalized with unique cDNA molecular identifiers. Findings and caveats that apply to the study as a whole: Conclusive comparison of naive and antigen-experienced compartments was prevented by the profiling of bulk unsorted PBMCs. Estimates of total diversity based on one million sequenced T cells were considered lower bounds and underestimates. Compared with the aged group, the long-lived group had more naive CD4+ T cells, fewer expanded clones and increased TCR diversity, a pattern suggesting age selection. The percentage of naive T cells measured by flow cytometry correlated strongly with observed TCR beta diversity. Because the CMV infection status of the donors was unknown, age-related changes in expanded clonotypes may potentially have been confounded. As age increased, observed TCR beta diversity per million T cells dropped in a roughly linear way, and a significant reduction was already evident by age about 36.

The library was produced with 5' RACE. Sequencing took place on an Illumina HiSeq 2500. A second 7 to 11 cycle PCR used a sample-barcoded 5' primer and a J-beta primer mix. A template-switch 5' adaptor carrying 12 random nucleotides introduced a unique molecular identifier onto each TCR beta cDNA molecule. At least 2.5 million CDR3-containing paired-end reads were obtained from each sample. First-strand cDNA synthesis was performed from all RNA using the Mint cDNA synthesis kit, with priming by a TRBC-specific oligonucleotide. Following uracil-DNA glycosylase treatment, a first 18-cycle PCR with universal primers M1SS and BC2_uni_R was performed on all cDNA. Turning to the authors' computational methods: Normalization of each sample was performed by random selection of 1 million high-quality reads, each carrying a distinct molecular identifier. Reads with shared molecular identifiers were discarded instead of being binned into consensus sequences. MiTCR, with a Q25 quality threshold and the strictest error-elimination algorithm, was used for CDR3 identification, clonotype clustering and error correction. A nonparametric unseen species model with Euler transformation was used to estimate a lower bound on total TCR beta diversity. TCRdb trimmed the raw reads at Q25, called clones with MiXCR and kept productive beta chains. Rows matching on CDR3 protein sequence are summarized as one entry with the most common DNA and genes. The V and J calls here are based on TCRdb, not the publication. The sample data list 700,000 to 800,000 distinct CDR3 sequences, and approximately 39% of these were observed just once. 20% to 25% of the sample is in the top ten clones.

The roughly 39 donors, aged about 6 to 95 years, were systemically healthy Caucasian individuals from Russia. About 10 milliliters of peripheral blood were drawn from each donor into EDTA-treated Vacutainer tubes. Ficoll-Paque density-gradient centrifugation was used to isolate PBMCs, with at least 6.5 million per sample. Total RNA was extracted from PBMCs with Trizol reagent, with at least 6 micrograms obtained per sample. Naive CD45RAhigh/CD27high T cell percentages were measured by flow cytometry on a PBMC aliquot from every donor. The CDR3 measures 15 amino acids from cysteine to phenylalanine. Here the CDR3 DNA is all that survives: 45 bases in frame from base 1. The germline V gene (reference sequence) gives CDR1 as SEHNR and CDR2 as FQNEAQ. V has 6 bases trimmed and J has 4 bases trimmed; junction bases matching no gene number 5.

This clonotype originated in a woman between 55 and 75 years old in good health. The material sequenced was blood. This chain joins TRBV7-9 to TRBJ2-2; 10 central nucleotides agree with TRBD1. In nucleotide form, the sequence is TGTGCCAGCAGGCCGGGACAGGGGTTCACCGGGGAGCTGTTTTTT. Translated, it reads CASRPGQGFTGELFF.